This TCR beta chain is drawn from a study of cytomegalovirus exposure and HLA in healthy donors. Study background: Falling in the Caucasian-associated ancestry cluster were about four fifths of a few hundred genotyped donors.

PCR used 60 Vbeta primers and 13 Jbeta primers. Libraries were prepared by immunoSEQ multiplex PCR; TCRdb keeps only in-frame clonotypes and omits some of them. The profile shows roughly 130,000 clones, roughly 90% of them singletons. Turning to this clone: Its antigen is currently unknown.

The CDR3 extends over 14 amino acids. Germline CDR1 MNHEY, CDR2 SVGAGI. Study-level results: Accurate prediction of HLA-A and HLA-B alleles (for most subjects) was reportedly achieved from TCR beta sequences. Sequence variants that were highly shared formed a cluster that was likely a sequencing artifact. CMV serostatus was the sole immune exposure information available.

This receptor was obtained from a woman between 40 and 50 years old in good health and CMV-seronegative. Sequencing was performed on PBMCs. This sequence joins TRBV6-5 and TRBJ2-5; 10 nucleotides agree with TRBD2. TRBJ2-7 explains the end of the DNA better; the J call may be wrong. The CDR3 DNA follows: TGTGCCAGCAGATACAGCGGGAGGGGGTACGAGCAGTACTTC. Encoded protein: CASRYSGRGYEQYF.